These 6 T cell receptor beta chains share one sample of origin, sequenced in a study of CD8+ T cells in alopecia areata (dated by TCRdb to about 2018). The sample's treatment or condition, from its label and the paper: oral pan-JAK inhibitor, 5-10 mg twice daily. Library preparation employed the immunoSEQ multiplex PCR assay. RNA was extracted from all samples and reverse transcribed into cDNA as template for TCR sequencing. In its TCRdb copy, this immuneACCESS table keeps in-frame sequences only and misses some clones. Where compared with another copy, unresolved V genes explain less than half of these, and the others have no known cause. The sample includes some 190,000 clones, with about 47% observed a single time. Of the sample, about 9.5% falls within the top ten clones. Sequencing was performed on CD8+ T cells sorted from blood, taken around week 52, from a patient treated with tofacitinib. Receptor source: a human donor with alopecia areata.

V and J are TRBV5-4 and TRBJ2-2; D possibly corresponds to TRBD1 (6 bases). This CDR3 is built from 17 residues. CDR1 is SGHNT, CDR2 YYREEE, per germline (reference sequence). V was trimmed by 4 bases and J by 0 bases, leaving 16 bases between them. The CDR3 loop is CASSPPRTDTNTGELFF. CDR3 nucleotide sequence: TGTGCCAGCAGCCCACCTCGGACAGACACGAACACCGGGGAGCTGTTTTTT.

The chain recombines TRBV7-9 with TRBJ2-7; either TRBD1 or TRBD2 may fit D (6 bases each). The germline V gene encodes CDR1 SEHNR and CDR2 FQNEAQ (reference sequence). The CDR3 has 15 residues. V lost 5 bases, J lost 2 bases, and 16 bases lay in between. In DNA form, the CDR3 reads TGTGCCAGCAGCCCTTTGAGGGGGGTAGCCTACGAGCAGTACTTC. Amino acid sequence: CASSPLRGVAYEQYF.

The rearrangement uses TRBV29-1 and TRBJ2-2; D remains unclear. V lost 4 bases and J 4 bases, leaving 10 bases between the germline ends. Per germline, CDR1 SQVTM and CDR2 ANQGSEA. This CDR3 is 13 amino acids long. Here the CDR3 DNA reads TGCAGCGTTGGTCTCCGAACCACCGGGGAGCTGTTTTTT. This gives the protein CSVGLRTTGELFF.

CDR3 DNA sequence: TGTGCCAGCAGCCCCGGGAGGGGGGAGCAGTTCTTC. Amino acids: CASSPGRGEQFF. V gene TRBV9 combines with J gene TRBJ2-1; 8 nucleotides agree with TRBD2. After removal of 4 bases from V and 10 bases from J, the junction contained 4 bases not matched to a gene. CDR1 and CDR2 (germline): SGDLS, YYNGEE. The length of the CDR3 is 12 residues. Full variable domain (missing parts from reference TRBV9 and TRBJ2-1): DSGVTQTPKHLITATGQRVTLRCSPRSGDLSVYWYQQSLDQGLQFLIQYYNGEERAKGNILERFSAQQFPDLHSELNLSSLELGDSALYFCASSPGRGEQFFGPGTRLTVL.

This chain connects TRBV6-5 to TRBJ1-2; TRBD1 is a possible D gene (6 bases). The CDR3 runs 16 residues. CDR1 and CDR2 (germline): MNHEY, SVGAGI. With 0 bases removed from V and 5 bases from J, the gap between germline ends came to 16 bases. Written as DNA, the CDR3 is TGTGCCAGCAGTTACTCGACAGGTCAATTGTCGTATGGCTACACCTTC. This codes for CASSYSTGQLSYGYTF.

This chain uses TRBV5-6 with TRBJ2-3; D unresolved. Trimming pared 1 base from V and 2 bases from J, leaving 8 bases between. This CDR3 contains 14 residues. Looked up from germline, CDR1 is SGHDT and CDR2 is YYEEEE. CDR3 bases: TGTGCCAGCAGCTTGCTCGGGCCCACAGATACGCAGTATTTT. Translated, it gives CASSLLGPTDTQYF.